What follows are 13 T cell receptor beta chains derived from one specimen sequenced in a study of blood T cell repertoires in COVID-19. Using immunoSEQ multiplex PCR, the repertoire was profiled, and TCRdb retains in-frame clones only, with some absent. The sample shows 200,000 to 300,000 clones, 84% of them seen only once. The sequenced material came from peripheral blood. The receptors derive from a human donor in a cohort sampled during active COVID-19.

The chain links TRBV18 to TRBJ2-5; 15 nucleotides align to TRBD2. CDR3 size: 18 residues. Germline V gives CDR1 KGHSH, CDR2 LQKENI. J lost 2 bases, V lost 2 bases, and 6 bases had no gene match. The CDR3 loop is CASSPMGLAGGSQETQYF. CDR3 nucleotides: TGTGCCAGCTCACCAATGGGACTAGCGGGGGGAAGTCAAGAGACCCAGTACTTC. The full variable domain, in which reference TRBV18 and TRBJ2-5 provide the parts outside the CDR3, is NAGVMQNPRHLVRRRGQEARLRCSPMKGHSHVYWYRQLPEEGLKFMVYLQKENIIDESGMPKERFSAEFPKEGPSILRIQQVVRGDSAAYFCASSPMGLAGGSQETQYFGPGTRLLVL.

In its sample, this clone was seen a few times. This CDR3 is CASSQGTGNYEQYF. DNA of the CDR3: TGCGCCAGCAGCCAAGGGACAGGTAACTACGAGCAGTACTTC. The chain joins TRBV4-1 to TRBJ2-7; 7 bases fit TRBD1. J gave up 3 bases and V 1 base, and 3 bases lay outside the gene matches. Germline CDR1 is MGHRA and CDR2 is YSYEKL. The CDR3 has 14 amino acids.

The chain combines TRBV9 with TRBJ2-1; no clear D gene. Trimming left V 0 bases short and J 0 bases short, with 7 bases between. This CDR3 comprises 15 residues. Germline V gene sequence: CDR1 SGDLS, CDR2 YYNGEE. The CDR3 protein is CASSVDPSSYNEQFF. The CDR3 nucleotides read TGTGCCAGCAGCGTAGATCCGAGCTCCTACAATGAGCAGTTCTTC. Filled out from reference TRBV9 and TRBJ2-1, the complete variable domain reads DSGVTQTPKHLITATGQRVTLRCSPRSGDLSVYWYQQSLDQGLQFLIQYYNGEERAKGNILERFSAQQFPDLHSELNLSSLELGDSALYFCASSVDPSSYNEQFFGPGTRLTVL.

The chain recombines TRBV10-3 with TRBJ2-3; D is perhaps TRBD2 (7 bases). Trimming left V 0 bases short and J 7 bases short, with 17 bases between. Germline V gene sequence: CDR1 ENHRY, CDR2 SYGVKD. This CDR3 has 16 residues. In DNA form, the CDR3 reads TGTGCCATCAGTGAGTCGGGGAGGGGGACCCCTAATACGCAGTATTTT. Its protein product is CAISESGRGTPNTQYF.

The J gene is TRBJ1-4, the V gene TRBV19, with D possibly TRBD1 on 5 matching bases. V lost 7 bases to trimming and J lost 6 bases, with 12 bases between them. The germline V gene has CDR1 LNHDA and CDR2 SQIVND (reference sequence). This CDR3 comprises 13 residues. DNA of the CDR3: TGTGCCAGTACCCCAGGGTTGCATGAAAAACTGTTTTTT. Protein: CASTPGLHEKLFF.

This clone was counted only a few times. This chain uses TRBV5-1 with TRBJ1-1; 9 nucleotides match TRBD1. This CDR3 has 14 amino acids. J gave up 7 bases and V 2 bases, and 6 bases lay outside the gene matches. Germline V gives CDR1 SGHRS, CDR2 YFSETQ. The chain's CDR3 is CASSFLGTGIEAFF. The CDR3, as DNA: TGCGCCAGCAGCTTTTTAGGGACAGGGATTGAAGCTTTCTTT.

This clone has only one observation. The V call is TRBV5-1, the J call TRBJ2-7, with 8 nucleotides matching TRBD1. The V and J ends lost 7 bases and 5 bases, in that order; junction bases with no gene match: 8. The CDR3 consists of 13 residues. Germline-derived CDR1 and CDR2 are SGHRS and YFSETQ. The CDR3 spells CASRRQGSHEQYF. As DNA, the CDR3 is TGCGCCAGCCGGCGACAGGGGAGCCACGAGCAGTACTTC. Using reference TRBV5-1 and TRBJ2-7 for the parts outside the CDR3, the full variable domain is KAGVTQTPRYLIKTRGQQVTLSCSPISGHRSVSWYQQTPGQGLQFLFEYFSETQRNKGNFPGRFSGRQFSNSRSEMNVSTLELGDSALYLCASRRQGSHEQYFGPGTRLTVT.

V usage is TRBV9 and J usage is TRBJ1-2; D is perhaps TRBD1 (6 bases). The V gene lost 3 bases and the J gene lost 7 bases, with 22 bases spanning the gap. The CDR3 runs to 16 residues. Per the germline V gene, CDR1 is SGDLS and CDR2 is YYNGEE. As DNA, the CDR3 is TGTGCCAGCAGCGCAAGCTATACCCATACAGGGTTTGGCTACACCTTC. Translating it yields CASSASYTHTGFGYTF.

The table lists this clone with a few counts. The gene calls are TRBV5-5 and TRBJ2-7; D possibly corresponds to TRBD1 (6 bases). V was clipped by 0 bases and J by 3 bases, with 7 bases between them. The CDR3 is 13 amino acids. Germline values: CDR1 SGHKS, CDR2 YYEKEE (reference sequence). This CDR3 is CASSLDRVYEQYF. The CDR3, as DNA: TGTGCCAGCAGCTTGGACAGGGTCTACGAGCAGTACTTC.

The V gene is TRBV9, the J gene TRBJ1-1, with D perhaps matching TRBD1 (6 bases). The CDR3 has 11 amino acids. The V end was cut by 3 bases, the J end by 8 bases, with 8 bases between. Germline CDR1 reads SGDLS; CDR2 reads YYNGEE. In DNA, the CDR3 is TGTGCCAGCAGCGGTAGGGGGGAAGCTTTCTTT. Protein: CASSGRGEAFF.

This clone was picked up a small number of times. The chain combines TRBV10-1 with TRBJ2-7; the match to TRBD2 covers 7 bases. The germline CDR1 and CDR2 sequences are WNHNN and SYGVQD (reference sequence). This CDR3 has 13 residues. J gave up 4 bases and V 4 bases, and 4 bases lay outside the gene matches. This chain's CDR3 is CASSAGLKYEQYF. The CDR3 DNA is TGCGCCAGCAGTGCGGGACTAAAATACGAGCAGTACTTC.

This clone was seen a single time. The chain uses TRBV29-1 and TRBJ2-7; 7 bases are a match to TRBD1. Unmatched junction bases numbered 8, after V lost 5 bases and J lost 4 bases. The CDR3 is 13 residues long. Germline V gene lookup returns CDR1 SQVTM and CDR2 ANQGSEA. CDR3 sequence (DNA): TGCAGCGTTACCGGGACAGCCCAGTACGAGCAGTACTTC. This codes for CSVTGTAQYEQYF.

This clone came up a few times. The chain joins TRBV2 to TRBJ1-2; a weak D match, TRBD1 (5 bases). The length of the CDR3 is 14 residues. V lost 7 bases, J lost 7 bases, and 19 bases lay in between. CDR1 SNHLY and CDR2 FYNNEI come from the germline V gene. The CDR3 sequence: CASNRVGREGGYTF. DNA of the CDR3: TGTGCCAGCAATAGGGTTGGCAGGGAGGGTGGCTACACCTTC.